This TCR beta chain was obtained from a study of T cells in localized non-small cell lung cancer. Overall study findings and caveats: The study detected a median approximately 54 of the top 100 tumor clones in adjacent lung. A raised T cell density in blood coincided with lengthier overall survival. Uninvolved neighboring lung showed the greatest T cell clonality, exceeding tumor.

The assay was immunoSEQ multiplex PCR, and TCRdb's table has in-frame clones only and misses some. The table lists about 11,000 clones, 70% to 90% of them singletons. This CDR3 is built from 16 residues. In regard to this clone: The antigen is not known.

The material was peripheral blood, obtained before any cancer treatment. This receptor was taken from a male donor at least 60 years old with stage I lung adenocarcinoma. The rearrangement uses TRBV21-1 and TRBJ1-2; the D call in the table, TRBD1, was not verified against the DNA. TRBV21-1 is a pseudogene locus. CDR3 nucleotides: TGTGCCAGCAGCAAAGTAGTACAGGGGTGGGGAAATGGCTACACCTTC. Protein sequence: CASSKVVQGWGNGYTF.